This TCR beta chain originates from a study of long-term antiretroviral therapy in people with HIV. This CDR3 has 13 amino acids. Per the germline V gene, CDR1 is SQVTM and CDR2 is ANQGSEA. Trimming removed 1 base at V and 4 bases at J, with 11 bases between. This clone appeared a few times. Samples were assayed with immunoSEQ v3.0 at survey level. TCRdb's table, derived via immunoSEQ multiplex PCR, lists solely in-frame clones and lacks some. The sample contains almost 35,000 clones, 70% to 90% of which appear only once. V and J are TRBV29-1 and TRBJ2-7, with no clear D. This sequence originates from a woman aged 25 to 39 with HIV. The sequencing here drew on unsorted PBMCs, taken approximately 2.9 years before starting antiretroviral therapy. The CDR3 region is CSVEAGTPYEQYF. In nucleotides, the CDR3 is TGCAGCGTTGAAGCAGGAACCCCGTACGAGCAGTACTTC.